A selection of T cell receptor beta chains follows, all from one sample in a study of CD8 T cells in Susac syndrome. TCRdb reanalysed the immunoSEQ multiplex PCR reads using MiXCR and keeps one entry per CDR3 protein. The sample yields about 200,000 distinct CDR3 sequences, over 90% seen once. The sequenced sample consisted of CD4+ T cells from PBMCs. The receptors were sampled from a human donor with multiple sclerosis. The CDR3 runs from the conserved cysteine through the conserved F or W. The D gene is left open where the match is weak. Clone size, where shown, is once, few, many, or a class for clones that have expanded.

D: NA
V: TRBV30
size: NA
J: TRBJ1-2
CDR3: CAWSLAGMGGYTF
DNA: TGTGCCTGGAGTTTGGCTGGCATGGGGGGCTACACCTTC

D: NA
V: TRBV25-1
size: NA
J: TRBJ1-5
CDR3: CATKGGGNQPQHF
DNA: TGTGCCACCAAAGGGGGAGGCAATCAGCCCCAGCATTTT

D: NA
V: TRBV9
size: once
J: TRBJ2-3
CDR3: CASSVATSFDPPSTQYF
DNA: TGTGCCAGCAGCGTAGCCACCAGTTTCGATCCTCCAAGTACGCAGTATTTT

D: TRBD1
V: TRBV19
size: NA
J: TRBJ2-3
CDR3: CASSMGQGVRSTQYF
DNA: TGTGCCAGTAGTATGGGCCAGGGGGTTCGTAGTACGCAGTATTTT

D: NA
V: TRBV29-1
size: NA
J: TRBJ1-2
CDR3: CSVAPRLDYGYTF
DNA: TGCAGCGTCGCCCCCCGGCTTGACTATGGCTACACCTTC

D: TRBD2
V: TRBV29-1
size: NA
J: TRBJ2-5
CDR3: CSVEGLAGDQYF
DNA: TGCAGCGTTGAGGGGCTAGCGGGAGACCAGTACTTC

D: NA
V: TRBV15
size: NA
J: TRBJ2-7
CDR3: CATSRDASGQGLSYEQYF
DNA: TGTGCCACCAGCAGAGATGCCTCAGGGCAGGGGCTCTCCTACGAGCAGTACTTC

D: NA
V: TRBV29-1
size: NA
J: TRBJ1-2
CDR3: CSVPWGRDYGYTF
DNA: TGCAGCGTCCCATGGGGCAGGGATTATGGCTACACCTTC

D: NA
V: TRBV29-1
size: NA
J: TRBJ1-1
CDR3: CSVFGAGRMNTEAFF
DNA: TGCAGCGTTTTCGGGGCAGGGCGAATGAACACTGAAGCTTTCTTT

D: NA
V: TRBV30
size: NA
J: TRBJ1-1
CDR3: CAWSLGLNTEAFF
DNA: TGTGCCTGGAGTCTCGGACTGAACACTGAAGCTTTCTTT

D: NA
V: TRBV25-1
size: NA
J: TRBJ2-5
CDR3: CASRRGAGAQYF
DNA: TGTGCCAGCAGGAGGGGGGCGGGAGCCCAGTACTTC

D: NA
V: TRBV29-1
size: NA
J: TRBJ1-4
CDR3: CSVNEDPTNEKLFF
DNA: TGCAGCGTTAATGAAGACCCAACTAATGAAAAACTGTTTTTT

D: TRBD2
V: TRBV9
size: NA
J: TRBJ2-1
CDR3: CASSGGLAGLNEQFF
DNA: TGTGCCAGCAGCGGGGGACTAGCGGGGCTCAATGAGCAGTTCTTC

D: TRBD2
V: TRBV9
size: NA
J: TRBJ2-3
CDR3: CASSVGNSGVTDTQYF
DNA: TGTGCCAGCAGCGTAGGGAATAGCGGGGTCACAGATACGCAGTATTTT

D: TRBD2
V: TRBV9
size: NA
J: TRBJ2-1
CDR3: CASSAVVSGGANEQFF
DNA: TGTGCCAGCAGCGCAGTAGTTAGCGGGGGGGCTAATGAGCAGTTCTTC

D: NA
V: TRBV9
size: NA
J: TRBJ1-6
CDR3: CASREDYNSPLHF
DNA: TGTGCCAGCAGGGAGGACTATAATTCACCCCTCCACTTT

D: NA
V: TRBV6-5
size: NA
J: TRBJ1-4
CDR3: CASSYSHLPGTNEKLFF
DNA: TGTGCCAGCAGTTACTCCCATTTACCGGGGACTAATGAAAAACTGTTTTTT

D: NA
V: TRBV5-1
size: NA
J: TRBJ2-5
CDR3: CASSLDRRGETQYF
DNA: TGCGCCAGCAGCTTGGACAGGCGGGGTGAGACCCAGTACTTC

D: NA
V: TRBV2
size: once
J: TRBJ1-5
CDR3: CASSPDRAPQHF
DNA: TGTGCCAGCAGTCCGGACCGTGCGCCCCAGCATTTT

D: NA
V: TRBV14
size: NA
J: TRBJ1-2
CDR3: CASSQDRVANYGYTF
DNA: TGTGCCAGCAGCCAAGATCGGGTGGCAAACTATGGCTACACCTTC

D: NA
V: TRBV3-1
size: NA
J: TRBJ2-2
CDR3: CAYRLWANTGELFF
DNA: TGTGCCTACAGACTCTGGGCGAACACCGGGGAGCTGTTTTTT

D: NA
V: TRBV3-1
size: NA
J: TRBJ2-3
CDR3: CASSQRPLVGDTQYF
DNA: TGTGCCAGCAGCCAACGCCCTCTTGTAGGAGATACGCAGTATTTT

D: NA
V: TRBV5-1
size: NA
J: TRBJ2-5
CDR3: CASSLEQPQETQYF
DNA: TGCGCCAGCAGCTTGGAGCAGCCCCAAGAGACCCAGTACTTC

D: NA
V: TRBV23-1
size: NA
J: TRBJ1-1
CDR3: CASSQSDQWGTGGKNTEAFF
DNA: TGCGCCAGCAGTCAATCCGATCAATGGGGGACCGGGGGTAAGAACACTGAAGCTTTCTTT

D: NA
V: TRBV20-1
size: NA
J: TRBJ1-5
CDR3: CSARGTRGQPQHF
DNA: TGCAGTGCTAGAGGGACCAGAGGGCAGCCCCAGCATTTT

D: NA
V: TRBV9
size: NA
J: TRBJ1-6
CDR3: CASSVGDNSPLHF
DNA: TGTGCCAGCAGCGTAGGCGATAATTCACCCCTCCACTTT

D: NA
V: TRBV11-1
size: NA
J: TRBJ2-4
CDR3: CASSLLGAAKNIQYF
DNA: TGTGCCAGCAGCTTACTGGGGGCGGCCAAAAACATTCAGTACTTC

D: TRBD2
V: TRBV3-1
size: NA
J: TRBJ2-3
CDR3: CASSQDGSGGALGAQYF
DNA: TGTGCCAGCAGCCAAGATGGTAGCGGGGGGGCTTTAGGGGCGCAGTATTTT

D: NA
V: TRBV5-1
size: NA
J: TRBJ2-3
CDR3: CASSPLELRTDTQYF
DNA: TGCGCCAGCAGCCCCCTGGAGTTACGCACAGATACGCAGTATTTT

D: NA
V: TRBV14
size: NA
J: TRBJ2-4
CDR3: CASSQGDQLAKNIQYF
DNA: TGTGCCAGCAGCCAAGGGGACCAACTAGCCAAAAACATTCAGTACTTC

D: TRBD2
V: TRBV7-2
size: NA
J: TRBJ2-5
CDR3: CASCLAGKETQYF
DNA: TGTGCCAGCTGCTTAGCGGGGAAAGAGACCCAGTACTTC

D: NA
V: TRBV24-1
size: NA
J: TRBJ1-1
CDR3: CATRRDANTEAFF
DNA: TGTGCCACCCGAAGGGACGCTAACACTGAAGCTTTCTTT

D: NA
V: TRBV5-8
size: once
J: TRBJ1-3
CDR3: CASSLTTGSGNTIYF
DNA: TGTGCCAGCAGCTTAACGACAGGCTCTGGAAACACCATATATTTT

D: NA
V: TRBV30
size: NA
J: TRBJ1-1
CDR3: CAWSVMRLTEAFF
DNA: TGTGCCTGGAGTGTAATGCGGTTAACTGAAGCTTTCTTT

D: NA
V: TRBV2
size: NA
J: TRBJ1-5
CDR3: CASTTRGASSQPQHF
DNA: TGTGCCAGCACGACTCGGGGCGCATCTAGTCAGCCCCAGCATTTT

D: NA
V: TRBV24-1
size: NA
J: TRBJ2-1
CDR3: CATSDSTGPPYNEQFF
DNA: TGTGCCACCAGTGATTCGACAGGCCCTCCGTACAATGAGCAGTTCTTC

D: NA
V: TRBV29-1
size: NA
J: TRBJ1-1
CDR3: CSVSTAMNTEAFF
DNA: TGCAGCGTGTCGACTGCCATGAACACTGAAGCTTTCTTT

D: NA
V: TRBV30
size: NA
J: TRBJ1-1
CDR3: CAWSVRGSRTEAFF
DNA: TGTGCCTGGAGTGTACGGGGGAGCAGAACTGAAGCTTTCTTT

D: NA
V: TRBV4-2
size: once
J: TRBJ1-1
CDR3: CASSQMGHRNTEAFF
DNA: TGTGCCAGCAGCCAGATGGGACACCGGAACACTGAAGCTTTCTTT

D: NA
V: TRBV27
size: NA
J: TRBJ2-4
CDR3: CASSVGGGKNIQYF
DNA: TGTGCCAGCAGCGTCGGGGGAGGCAAAAACATTCAGTACTTC